This is a list of T cell receptor beta chains from one sample in a study of CD8 T cells in Susac syndrome. TCRdb re-called the immunoSEQ multiplex PCR reads through MiXCR, storing one row per CDR3 protein. Among approximately 230,000 distinct CDR3 sequences listed, about 93% were seen once. The sample was CD4+ T cells from PBMCs. The receptor set was obtained from a human donor with multiple sclerosis. CDR3s include the opening cysteine and the closing phenylalanine or tryptophan. Each record gives: V gene, J gene, clone size, D gene, CDR3 protein, CDR3 DNA. D genes are given only for firm matches. Only part of the rows carry a size: once, few, many, or a class if the clone is expanded.

TRBV11-3,TRBJ2-3,-,-,CASSPSGPTDTQYF,TGTGCCAGCAGCCCCTCAGGGCCCACAGATACGCAGTATTTT
TRBV12-3/TRBV12-4,TRBJ2-5,-,-,CASSFDGRPGETQYF,TGTGCCAGCAGTTTTGATGGGAGGCCAGGGGAGACCCAGTACTTC
TRBV29-1,TRBJ2-5,-,-,CSAAVAGRETQYF,TGCAGCGCAGCCGTGGCGGGGCGAGAGACCCAGTACTTC
TRBV2,TRBJ2-1,few,TRBD2,CASSVLAGGYNEQFF,TGTGCCAGCAGCGTCCTAGCGGGAGGCTACAATGAGCAGTTCTTC
TRBV29-1,TRBJ2-7,-,-,CSVIYRAYEQYF,TGCAGCGTTATCTACAGGGCCTACGAGCAGTACTTC
TRBV3-1,TRBJ2-2,-,-,CASSQVRGSTGELFF,TGTGCCAGCAGCCAAGTACGTGGATCCACCGGGGAGCTGTTTTTT
TRBV7-9,TRBJ2-2,-,TRBD2,CASSSILLAGEGTGELFF,TGTGCCAGCAGCTCCATATTACTAGCGGGAGAGGGCACCGGGGAGCTGTTTTTT
TRBV19,TRBJ2-1,-,TRBD2,CASSTTSGNGEQFF,TGTGCCAGTAGCACGACTAGCGGGAACGGTGAGCAGTTCTTC
TRBV6-1,TRBJ2-5,-,TRBD1,CASSLTGAAEETQYF,TGTGCCAGCAGTTTGACAGGGGCGGCAGAAGAGACCCAGTACTTC
TRBV7-9,TRBJ2-2,-,-,CATEATVGNTGELFF,TGTGCCACCGAGGCGACAGTCGGGAACACCGGGGAGCTGTTTTTT
TRBV2,TRBJ2-1,-,-,CASSEARTDEQFF,TGTGCCAGCAGTGAAGCTCGGACAGATGAGCAGTTCTTC
TRBV18,TRBJ1-1,-,TRBD1,CASSPATGGRAFF,TGTGCCAGCTCACCAGCGACAGGGGGACGAGCTTTCTTT
TRBV28,TRBJ2-6,-,-,CASSPRQSSGANVLTF,TGTGCCAGCAGTCCGAGACAGAGCTCTGGGGCCAACGTCCTGACTTTC
TRBV5-1,TRBJ2-1,-,TRBD2,CASSLEGLGQFF,TGCGCCAGCAGCTTGGAGGGACTAGGGCAGTTCTTC
TRBV6-5,TRBJ1-2,once,-,CASSTAPLTGYGYTF,TGTGCCAGCAGCACCGCCCCCCTTACAGGCTATGGCTACACCTTC
TRBV19,TRBJ1-2,-,-,CASSGDSYGYTF,TGTGCCAGTAGTGGCGACAGTTATGGCTACACCTTC
TRBV14,TRBJ2-1,few,-,CASSQGTAYNEQFF,TGTGCCAGCAGCCAAGGGACAGCCTACAATGAGCAGTTCTTC
TRBV2,TRBJ2-5,-,TRBD1,CASSIPQGARETQYF,TGTGCCAGCAGTATCCCACAGGGGGCGCGAGAGACCCAGTACTTC
TRBV15,TRBJ1-5,-,-,CATASGSNQPQHF,TGTGCCACCGCGTCAGGGAGCAATCAGCCCCAGCATTTT
TRBV7-8,TRBJ2-7,once,-,CASSLRPRPYEQYF,TGTGCCAGCAGCTTACGGCCCCGTCCCTACGAGCAGTACTTC
TRBV9,TRBJ2-5,once,-,CASSVGQFQETQYF,TGTGCCAGCAGCGTAGGACAGTTCCAAGAGACCCAGTACTTC
TRBV2,TRBJ2-7,-,TRBD1,CASSYRDRSYEQYF,TGTGCCAGCAGTTACCGGGACAGGAGCTACGAGCAGTACTTC
TRBV11-2,TRBJ2-7,few,TRBD1,CASSLGTGTGSYEQYF,TGTGCCAGCAGCTTAGGTACAGGGACAGGGTCCTACGAGCAGTACTTC
TRBV7-8,TRBJ1-1,-,TRBD1,CASSSTQGMAFF,TGTGCCAGCAGCTCAACACAGGGGATGGCTTTCTTT
TRBV2,TRBJ2-7,-,TRBD1,CATRQGTYEQYF,TGTGCCACCCGACAGGGGACCTACGAGCAGTACTTC
TRBV24-1,TRBJ2-3,once,-,CATSASTSTDTQYF,TGTGCCACCAGTGCGTCGACTAGCACAGATACGCAGTATTTT
TRBV28,TRBJ2-3,-,-,CASNTLTSTDTQYF,TGTGCCAGTAACACTCTAACTAGCACAGATACGCAGTATTTT
TRBV20-1,TRBJ1-1,-,TRBD1,CSAREGGASEAFF,TGCAGTGCTAGAGAAGGGGGCGCATCTGAAGCTTTCTTT
TRBV30,TRBJ1-4,-,-,CAWRAGLTNEKLFF,TGTGCCTGGAGGGCAGGACTTACTAATGAAAAACTGTTTTTT
TRBV3-1,TRBJ2-7,-,-,CASSQAGPYEQYF,TGTGCCAGCAGCCAAGCGGGGCCCTACGAGCAGTACTTC
TRBV29-1,TRBJ1-5,-,-,CSVVGVIGQPQHF,TGCAGCGTTGTAGGGGTGATCGGTCAGCCCCAGCATTTT
TRBV20-1,TRBJ2-7,-,-,CSARPSGGSSSYEQYF,TGCAGTGCTAGACCCTCTGGGGGGTCGAGCTCCTACGAGCAGTACTTC
TRBV18,TRBJ2-2,-,-,CASSPSSSNTGELFF,TGTGCCAGCTCACCATCTAGTTCTAACACCGGGGAGCTGTTTTTT
TRBV24-1,TRBJ2-2,-,-,CATNDSILGPAGELFF,TGTGCCACCAATGATTCTATACTCGGGCCCGCAGGGGAGCTGTTTTTT
TRBV19,TRBJ1-4,-,-,CASSVTTATNEKLFF,TGTGCCAGTAGTGTGACAACAGCAACTAATGAAAAACTGTTTTTT
TRBV15,TRBJ1-6,-,-,CATSGRTLSGSPLHF,TGTGCCACCAGCGGAAGGACACTGAGTGGGTCACCCCTCCACTTT
TRBV30,TRBJ1-3,-,-,CACDSSGNTIYF,TGTGCCTGTGATAGCTCTGGAAACACCATATATTTT
TRBV5-1,TRBJ2-3,-,-,CASSLVGLAEITDTQYF,TGCGCCAGCAGCTTGGTGGGACTGGCCGAGATCACAGATACGCAGTATTTT
TRBV12-3/TRBV12-4,TRBJ1-5,-,-,CASSLDLDQPQHF,TGTGCCAGCAGTTTAGACTTGGATCAGCCCCAGCATTTT
TRBV29-1,TRBJ2-3,-,TRBD2,CSVPEQREADTQYF,TGCAGCGTTCCCGAACAGCGGGAAGCAGATACGCAGTATTTT
TRBV12-3/TRBV12-4,TRBJ2-5,-,-,CASSSRGAPTTQYF,TGTGCCAGCAGTTCCCGTGGTGCCCCCACAACCCAGTACTTC
TRBV19,TRBJ2-7,-,TRBD1,CASSIRTGTSYEQYF,TGTGCCAGTAGTATAAGGACAGGGACCTCCTACGAGCAGTACTTC
TRBV7-8,TRBJ2-3,-,TRBD2,CASSLARLAGTDTQYF,TGTGCCAGCAGCTTAGCGCGCCTAGCGGGCACAGATACGCAGTATTTT
TRBV20-1,TRBJ2-5,-,TRBD2,CSAPERTSGRMQTQYF,TGCAGTGCTCCCGAACGGACTAGCGGGAGAATGCAGACCCAGTACTTC
TRBV20-1,TRBJ2-3,-,-,CSARSTDTQYF,TGCAGTGCTAGAAGCACAGATACGCAGTATTTT
TRBV12-5,TRBJ1-3,-,TRBD1,CASGLDRGLSGNTIYF,TGTGCTAGTGGTTTGGACAGGGGCCTCTCTGGAAACACCATATATTTT
TRBV19,TRBJ2-7,-,-,CASSTRGAARTYEQYF,TGTGCCAGTAGTACGCGAGGGGCGGCTCGTACCTACGAGCAGTACTTC
TRBV6-4,TRBJ1-1,-,TRBD1,CASAPDRGRRTEAFF,TGTGCCAGCGCCCCGGACAGGGGGCGGAGGACTGAAGCTTTCTTT
TRBV9,TRBJ1-1,once,TRBD1,CASSVQGDFTEAFF,TGTGCCAGCAGCGTGCAGGGGGATTTCACTGAAGCTTTCTTT
TRBV6-6,TRBJ1-2,-,-,CASSEGGVGYTF,TGTGCCAGCAGTGAGGGGGGGGTGGGCTACACCTTC
TRBV7-2,TRBJ2-6,-,-,CASSLVSGVGANVLTF,TGTGCCAGCAGCTTAGTATCTGGGGTCGGGGCCAACGTCCTGACTTTC
TRBV19,TRBJ1-4,once,-,CASSPTSEKLFF,TGTGCCAGTAGTCCCACGAGTGAAAAACTGTTTTTT
TRBV5-1,TRBJ2-3,-,TRBD2,CASSLVTSGTDTQYF,TGCGCCAGCAGCTTGGTGACTAGCGGCACAGATACGCAGTATTTT
TRBV2,TRBJ2-2,-,-,CASSERSRRTGELFF,TGTGCCAGCAGTGAACGGAGCCGACGCACCGGGGAGCTGTTTTTT
TRBV7-2,TRBJ2-2,-,-,CASSFASPANTGELFF,TGTGCCAGCAGCTTCGCCTCACCCGCGAACACCGGGGAGCTGTTTTTT